This entry lists 20 T cell receptor beta chains sequenced from one sample in a study of T cells in Graves' hyperthyroidism and ophthalmopathy. Amplification of TCR beta CDR3 regions used RNA as the template. HTBI primers were used for first-round RT-PCR of the TCR CDR3. TCRdb itself ran the multiplex PCR reads through MiXCR, one entry per CDR3 protein. Among a few hundred thousand distinct CDR3 sequences listed, around 14% were seen once. Material: blood. All receptors derive from a woman aged 30 to 39 with Graves' hyperthyroidism.

This clonotype was observed at least ten times. V and J are TRBV6-2 or TRBV6-3 and TRBJ2-1; TRBD2 matches at 8 bases. After removal of 2 bases from V and 3 bases from J, the junction contained 15 bases not matched to a gene. Germline assignment: CDR1 MNHEY and CDR2 SVGEGT. CDR3 length equals 19 residues. The CDR3 is CASSYGGVTGGPNYNEQFF. The CDR3 DNA follows: TGTGCCAGCAGTTACGGGGGAGTGACGGGAGGGCCAAACTACAATGAGCAGTTCTTC.

To note about this clonotype: An end of the junction does not agree with germline; a read error may underlie this. The rearrangement uses TRBV7-9 and TRBJ2-2, with D perhaps matching TRBD1 (6 bases). Near its end, the DNA agrees better with TRBJ1-1, so the J call may be wrong. This CDR3 region has 13 residues. Germline CDR1 SEHNR, CDR2 FQNEAQ (reference sequence). The CDR3 DNA reads as TGTGCCAGCAGCCTCAGGGGTCGCACTGGAGCTTTCTTT. It encodes CASSLRGRTGAFF.

This clonotype was counted ten times or more. The chain combines TRBV7-9 with TRBJ2-5; TRBD2 matches 7 bases. The CDR3 loop spans 13 amino acids. CDR1 and CDR2 (germline): SEHNR, FQNEAQ (reference sequence). V was clipped by 11 bases and J by 2 bases; unmatched bases: 8. CDR3 loop: CAWGGYPQETQYF. Written as DNA, the CDR3 is TGTGCCTGGGGGGGGTACCCACAAGAGACCCAGTACTTC.

This clonotype was detected ten times or more. The chain combines TRBV12-3 or TRBV12-4 with TRBJ1-4; 7 bases line up with TRBD1. The CDR3 runs 14 residues. With 3 bases clipped from V and 7 bases from J, the junction kept 5 bases outside the gene matches. The CDR3 loop reads CASSFRQGGEKLFF. The CDR3 DNA follows: TGTGCCAGCAGTTTTCGGCAGGGGGGTGAAAAACTGTTTTTT.

This clonotype was counted between two and nine times. The chain links TRBV20-1 to TRBJ2-4; tentatively, D is TRBD1 (6 bases). CDR3 length: 16 residues. V lost 4 bases and J 1 base, leaving 17 bases between the germline ends. CDR1 is DFQATT and CDR2 is SNEGSKA in the germline V gene (reference sequence). DNA of the CDR3: TGCAGTGCTACCCGACAGGCTGGGATGGCCAAAAACATTCAGTACTTC. It translates to CSATRQAGMAKNIQYF.

The chain combines TRBV7-2 with TRBJ2-3; 11 nucleotides agree with TRBD2. This CDR3 has 16 amino acids. V shed 2 bases, J shed 5 bases, and the junction held 6 bases outside the gene matches. Germline V gene data show CDR1 as SGHTA and CDR2 as FQGNSA. The CDR3 bases are TGTGCCAGCAGCTTACCCCCGGGACTAGCGGAAGATACGCAGTATTTT. This encodes CASSLPPGLAEDTQYF.

Notes on this clonotype: A much larger clonotype is one base distant, so this may be a read error. V gene TRBV27 combines with J gene TRBJ2-3; 9 bases are a match to TRBD2. Germline-derived CDR1 and CDR2 are MNHEY and SMNVEV (reference sequence). The CDR3 runs 15 residues. V gave up 5 bases and J gave up 3 bases; unmatched junction bases: 6. CDR3 amino acids: CASSIAGVGTDTQYF. In nucleotides, the CDR3 is TGTGCCAGCAGTATAGCGGGAGTGGGGACAGATACGCAGTATTTT.

This clonotype has at least ten counts. The chain links TRBV20-1 to TRBJ2-7; TRBD2 aligns across 9 bases. This CDR3 contains 16 residues. Germline V CDR1 and CDR2: DFQATT, SNEGSKA (reference sequence). Losses at the gene ends were 0 bases for V and 4 bases for J; bases not matched to a gene: 10. CDR3 amino acids: CSARDRVKTSGYEQYF. CDR3 DNA: TGCAGTGCTAGAGATCGAGTAAAGACTAGCGGATACGAGCAGTACTTC.

About this clonotype: Its ends do not fully match the called genes, so a read error is possible. The chain carries TRBV6-5 and TRBJ2-1; D gene unclear. The CDR3 length is 15 residues. The germline gives CDR1 MNHEY, CDR2 SVGAGI. CDR3 region: CANSYSARSYNEQFF. CDR3 DNA: TGTGCCAACAGTTACTCGGCCCGGAGCTACAATGAGCAGTTCTTC.

This clonotype appeared a single time. This may arise from a read error, as a much more abundant clone is one base away. The chain uses TRBV6-1 and TRBJ2-7, with D perhaps TRBD2 (7 bases). Trimming removed 4 bases at V and 4 bases at J, with 14 bases between. The CDR3 has 14 residues. CDR1 is MNHNS, CDR2 SASEGT, per germline. This CDR3 is CASSVQGRGYEQYF. In DNA form, the CDR3 reads TGTGCCAGCAGTGTTCAGGGGAGGGGGTACGAGCAGTACTTC.

This clonotype was counted only a few times. This chain's CDR3 is CASSSIGQAVGPLHF. The CDR3 DNA reads TGCGCCAGCAGCTCGATCGGACAGGCGGTGGGTCCCCTCCACTTT. V is TRBV10-2 and J is TRBJ1-6; 7 bases line up with TRBD1. Per germline, CDR1 WSHSY and CDR2 SAAADI. The CDR3 contains 15 residues. The V and J ends lost 6 bases and 13 bases, in that order; junction bases with no gene match: 15.

The rearrangement links TRBV6-2 or TRBV6-3 to TRBJ1-1; the D is unclear. V lost 4 bases to trimming and J lost 5 bases, with 11 bases between them. The length of the CDR3 is 13 residues. The germline gives CDR1 MNHEY, CDR2 SVGEGT. In nucleotides, the CDR3 is TGTGCCAGCAGTTCTCAGGTAGGAACTGAAGCTTTCTTT. Translation gives CASSSQVGTEAFF.

To note about this clonotype: This may be a read error, as it is one base from a much larger clone. Since no conserved phenylalanine or tryptophan closes the CDR3, a read error is the likely cause. The gene calls are TRBV18 and TRBJ1-1; 11 nucleotides align to TRBD1. The CDR3 sequence is 16 residues long. The germline CDR1 and CDR2 sequences are KGHSH and LQKENI. Trimming took 5 bases from V and 0 from J; bases not matched to a gene: 5. The CDR3 loop reads CASSTGTGGMNTEAFL. CDR3 in DNA: TGTGCCAGCTCAACCGGGACAGGGGGGATGAACACTGAAGCTTTCCTT.

This clonotype came up many times. This chain joins TRBV7-2 and TRBJ2-3; 12 bases line up with TRBD2. Germline V gives CDR1 SGHTA, CDR2 FQGNSA. V gave up 1 base and J gave up 8 bases; unmatched junction bases: 10. The CDR3 spans 17 residues. CDR3 bases: TGTGCCAGCAGCTTAGTTCTTCTAGCGGGAGGGTTGGGTACGCAGTATTTT. Residues: CASSLVLLAGGLGTQYF.

This clonotype came up many times. The chain is built from TRBV27 and TRBJ2-1, with D perhaps being TRBD1 or TRBD2 (5 bases each). The CDR3 spans 18 residues. The V gene lost 4 bases and the J gene lost 4 bases, with 23 bases spanning the gap. Germline CDR1 reads MNHEY; CDR2 reads SMNVEV (reference sequence). CDR3 amino acids: CASSSFASGQGPYNEQFF. The CDR3 DNA sequence: TGTGCCAGCAGTTCGTTCGCGTCGGGGCAGGGCCCGTACAATGAGCAGTTCTTC.

This clonotype has just a few counts. The chain has TRBV30 and TRBJ1-5; TRBD1 agrees at 7 bases. Germline loops: CDR1 GTSNPN, CDR2 SVGIG (reference sequence). After removal of 0 bases from V and 0 bases from J, the junction contained 5 bases not matched to a gene. This CDR3 contains 16 residues. The CDR3 region has the DNA TGTGCCTGGAGTGTAAGGACAGGCGTTAGCAATCAGCCCCAGCATTTT. Translated: CAWSVRTGVSNQPQHF.

The rearrangement joins TRBV20-1 to TRBJ2-1; 11 bases are shared with TRBD2. Trimming removed 8 bases from V and 8 bases from J; junction bases left unmatched: 11. The CDR3 is 14 amino acids. Germline CDR1 is DFQATT and CDR2 is SNEGSKA (reference sequence). The CDR3 DNA reads TGCAGTCCTGGACTAGCGGGTTATAATTATGAGCAGTTCTTC. Translating it yields CSPGLAGYNYEQFF.

This clonotype was observed at least ten times. The chain is built from TRBV30 and TRBJ1-5, with D tentatively TRBD1 (5 bases). The CDR3 consists of 14 residues. Germline CDR1 GTSNPN, CDR2 SVGIG (reference sequence). V was clipped by 3 bases and J by 1 base, with 10 bases between them. The CDR3 DNA reads TGTGCCTGGAGGACAGCGGGGAGCAATCAGCCCCAGCATTTT. This sequence encodes CAWRTAGSNQPQHF.

This clonotype was counted at least ten times. The J gene is TRBJ2-3, the V gene TRBV7-2; 11 bases agree with TRBD2. The CDR3 covers 16 residues. J was trimmed by 5 bases and V by 1 base; bases with no gene match: 5. Germline CDR1 reads SGHTA; CDR2 reads FQGNSA. The CDR3 region has the DNA TGTGCCAGCAGCTTAGATCTAGCGGGAGGTTTAGATACGCAGTATTTT. Translating gives CASSLDLAGGLDTQYF.

This clonotype was found a few times. V is TRBV29-1 and J is TRBJ2-5; 13 positions agree with TRBD2. Unmatched junction bases numbered 2, after V lost 4 bases and J lost 12 bases. This CDR3 spans 11 amino acids. In germline, CDR1 is SQVTM, CDR2 ANQGSEA. The chain's CDR3 is CSVVTSGREYF. The CDR3 nucleotides are TGCAGCGTTGTAACTAGCGGGAGGGAGTACTTC. The entire variable domain, with the rest obtained from reference TRBV29-1 and TRBJ2-5, is as follows: SAVISQKPSRDICQRGTSLTIQCQVDSQVTMMFWYRQQPGQSLTLIATANQGSEATYESGFVIDKFPISRPNLTFSTLTVSNMSPEDSSIYLCSVVTSGREYFGPGTRLLVL.